Listed below are T cell receptor beta chains from one sample, sequenced in a study of CD4 and CD8 cells across lung adenocarcinoma regions. TCRdb called the PCR reads again in MiXCR, with one record for every CDR3 protein. In the table there are some 7,800 distinct CDR3 sequences, 35% to 50% of which are singletons. The sample comprised CD8+ T cells from the center of a lung tumor. The receptors here all came from a male donor with lung adenocarcinoma. The CD4 and CD8 labels of this study may be unreliable. Each CDR3 is given with its conserved first and last residue. The D gene is left open where the match is weak. Expanded clones are given a class, and other clones once, few, many or no size at all.

clone size	V gene	D gene	J gene	CDR3 protein	CDR3 DNA
NA	TRBV6-4	NA	TRBJ2-4	CASGEWAKNTQYF	TGTGCCAGCGGTGAGTGGGCCAAAAACACTCAGTACTTC
many	TRBV6-1	TRBD2	TRBJ2-2	CASSLGLAGEPPTGELFF	TGTGCCAGCAGTCTAGGACTAGCGGGAGAACCCCCCACCGGGGAGCTGTTTTTT
NA	TRBV4-1	NA	TRBJ2-4	CASWGQCAKDTQYF	TGCGCCAGCTGGGGGCAGTGCGCCAAAGATACGCAGTACTTC
many	TRBV27	TRBD2	TRBJ2-4	CASSKETSGAKNIQYF	TGTGCCAGCAGTAAAGAAACTAGCGGAGCCAAAAACATTCAGTACTTC
NA	TRBV6-5	TRBD1	TRBJ2-3	CASSYASGGSSTDTQYF	TGTGCCAGCAGTTACGCCTCAGGGGGATCAAGCACAGATACGCAGTATTTT
many	TRBV4-1	NA	TRBJ2-1	CASSQPIIDNEQFF	TGCGCCAGCAGCCAACCGATTATTGACAATGAGCAGTTCTTC
few	TRBV10-3	NA	TRBJ2-2	CAIRKDGQTGELFF	TGTGCCATCAGGAAGGACGGGCAAACCGGGGAGCTGTTTTTT
few	TRBV6-1	TRBD1	TRBJ2-3	CASRRGQGSTDTQYF	TGTGCCAGCAGGCGCGGACAGGGAAGCACAGATACGCAGTATTTT
NA	TRBV5-6	TRBD1	TRBJ2-5	CASSSLTGGSGNQYF	TGTGCCAGCAGCTCCTTGACAGGGGGGAGCGGGAACCAGTACTTC
many	TRBV6-1	TRBD1	TRBJ2-5	CASRKGQAETQYF	TGTGCCAGCAGGAAGGGACAGGCAGAGACCCAGTACTTC
many	TRBV7-8	TRBD2	TRBJ2-7	CASSLAVGLAGGSYEQYF	TGTGCCAGCAGCTTAGCGGTGGGACTAGCGGGGGGATCCTACGAGCAGTACTTC
many	TRBV14	TRBD1	TRBJ2-1	CASSLGQNYNEQFF	TGTGCCAGCAGCCTGGGACAGAACTACAATGAGCAGTTCTTC
many	TRBV10-3	TRBD2	TRBJ2-1	CAIRASGRPTDEQFF	TGTGCCATCAGGGCTAGCGGGAGGCCTACGGATGAGCAGTTCTTC
NA	TRBV6-5	NA	TRBJ2-1	CASKLDHSYNEQFF	TGTGCCAGCAAGTTGGACCACTCCTACAATGAGCAGTTCTTC
few	TRBV6-4	TRBD2	TRBJ2-5	CASSPSGLGGETQYF	TGTGCCAGCAGTCCTAGCGGCCTGGGAGGAGAGACCCAGTACTTC
NA	TRBV10-2	NA	TRBJ2-1	CARGGVSYNEQFF	TGCGCCAGGGGGGGCGTCTCCTACAATGAGCAGTTCTTC
NA	TRBV6-1	TRBD1	TRBJ1-6	CASSGTLGQGGSPLHF	TGTGCCAGCAGTGGAACCCTGGGACAGGGTGGTTCACCCCTCCACTTT
NA	TRBV6-5	TRBD1	TRBJ2-7	CASSYGQGAIHEQYF	TGTGCCAGCAGTTATGGGCAGGGGGCGATCCACGAGCAGTACTTC
many	TRBV14	NA	TRBJ2-1	CASTPLEGEQFF	TGTGCCAGCACCCCCCTGGAAGGTGAGCAGTTCTTC
many	TRBV6-1	NA	TRBJ2-7	CATQGYEQYF	TGTGCCACCCAGGGTTACGAGCAGTACTTC
NA	TRBV6-1	NA	TRBJ2-1	CASGAGSNEQFF	TGTGCCAGCGGTGCGGGGAGCAATGAGCAGTTCTTC
NA	TRBV7-8	NA	TRBJ2-3	CASSLERSGGTDTQYF	TGTGCCAGCAGCCTCGAGCGTTCGGGAGGCACAGATACGCAGTATTTT
many	TRBV6-1	NA	TRBJ2-1	CASSANPWGNEQFF	TGTGCCAGCAGTGCGAACCCCTGGGGGAATGAGCAGTTCTTC
NA	TRBV7-2	NA	TRBJ2-1	CASSLVRQAGHNEQFF	TGTGCCAGCAGCTTAGTAAGACAGGCTGGGCACAATGAGCAGTTCTTC
few	TRBV6-1	TRBD2	TRBJ2-5	CASSEVAGGLEQYF	TGTGCCAGCAGTGAGGTAGCGGGAGGGCTTGAGCAGTACTTC
NA	TRBV6-1	TRBD2	TRBJ2-5	CASSGPGGAQYF	TGTGCCAGCAGTGGGCCCGGGGGGGCCCAGTACTTC